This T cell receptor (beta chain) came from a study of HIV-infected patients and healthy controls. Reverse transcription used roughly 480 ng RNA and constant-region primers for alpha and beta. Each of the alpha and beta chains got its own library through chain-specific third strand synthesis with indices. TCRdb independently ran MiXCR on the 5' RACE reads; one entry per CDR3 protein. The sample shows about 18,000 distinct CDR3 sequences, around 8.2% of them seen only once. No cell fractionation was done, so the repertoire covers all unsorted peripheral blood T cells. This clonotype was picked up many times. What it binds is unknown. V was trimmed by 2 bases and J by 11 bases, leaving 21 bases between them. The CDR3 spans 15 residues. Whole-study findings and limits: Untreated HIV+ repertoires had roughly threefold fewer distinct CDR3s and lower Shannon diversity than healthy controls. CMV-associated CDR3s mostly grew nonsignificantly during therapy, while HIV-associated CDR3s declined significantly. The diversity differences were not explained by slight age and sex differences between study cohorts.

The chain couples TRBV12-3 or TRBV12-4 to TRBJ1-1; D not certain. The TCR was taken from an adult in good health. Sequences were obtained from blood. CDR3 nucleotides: TGTGCCAGCAGTTTAATGGTGGACGACTCCACGGTGGCTTTCTTT. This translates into CASSLMVDDSTVAFF.